Included here is one T cell receptor beta chain sequence, with context. Its antigen is as yet unknown. The PCR used 60 Vbeta and 13 Jbeta primers. Some clones are missing from TCRdb's copy, which holds only in-frame ones; the method was immunoSEQ multiplex PCR. The sample holds about 180,000 clones, approximately 88% seen once. The sample belongs to a study of cytomegalovirus exposure and HLA in healthy donors. Findings and limits, study-wide: A previous analysis found most TCR beta V segments productive roughly 87% or roughly 30% of the time. Under 20,000 TCR beta sequences were associated with HLA alleles at 0.05 false discovery rate in a later analysis. Researchers catalogued roughly 170 TCR beta chains as cytomegalovirus-associated. Most likely, a cluster of highly shared sequence variants arose as a sequencing artifact.

The germline V gene has CDR1 KGHSH and CDR2 LQKENI. This CDR3 spans 14 amino acids. V was clipped by 3 bases and J by 3 bases, with 12 bases between them. The sequencing input was PBMCs. The genes are TRBV18 and TRBJ2-7; D is perhaps TRBD1 (6 bases). The receptor's source is a boy aged 2 to 10 in good health and CMV-seronegative. DNA for the CDR3: TGTGCCAGCTCACCCGACAGGAGACACTACGAGCAGTACTTC. Amino acid sequence: CASSPDRRHYEQYF.